This is a list of T cell receptor beta chains from one sample in a study of cytomegalovirus exposure and HLA in healthy donors. The data were produced by immunoSEQ multiplex PCR, yet TCRdb's version contains in-frame clones alone and is incomplete. This sample has roughly 150,000 clones, with roughly 67% found just once. The sequenced material came from PBMCs. The receptors shown here come from a woman aged 18-35 years in good health and CMV-seropositive. The CDR3 runs from the conserved cysteine through the conserved F or W. A D gene is named only where the DNA matches it firmly. Size is omitted from some rows. Given values are once, few, many or a class for expanded clones.

.	TRBD2	TRBV4-2	TRBJ2-1	CASSQAAMTSDYNEQFF	TGTGCCAGCAGCCAAGCCGCTATGACTAGCGATTACAATGAGCAGTTCTTC
.	TRBD2	TRBV7-3	TRBJ2-5	CASSSRGGGAGKETQYF	TGTGCCAGCAGCTCCCGCGGGGGGGGCGCGGGAAAAGAGACCCAGTACTTC
few	.	TRBV5-8	TRBJ1-5	CASSPEPGQPQHF	TGTGCCAGCAGCCCTGAGCCAGGTCAGCCCCAGCATTTT
.	.	TRBV9	TRBJ1-1	CASSPFTRAEAFF	TGTGCCAGCAGCCCCTTTACGCGAGCTGAAGCTTTCTTT
.	.	TRBV7-9	TRBJ1-2	CSSSLAITVDGYTF	TGTTCCAGCAGCTTAGCGATAACAGTAGATGGCTACACCTTC
.	.	TRBV5-1	TRBJ1-4	CASSLDPLMVSGVHEKLFF	TGCGCCAGCAGCTTGGATCCCCTGATGGTCTCAGGGGTCCATGAAAAACTGTTTTTT
few	.	TRBV14	TRBJ1-1	CASSGQTATEAFF	TGTGCCAGCAGTGGTCAGACAGCCACTGAAGCTTTCTTT
.	.	TRBV30	TRBJ1-3	CAWSWGPLEDTIYF	TGTGCCTGGAGTTGGGGTCCTCTGGAGGACACCATATATTTT
.	.	TRBV5-4	TRBJ2-1	CASSFVFF	TGTGCCAGCAGCTTCGTGTTCTTC
once	.	TRBV12-5	TRBJ2-2	CASDIGVPGELFF	TGTGCTAGTGATATCGGGGTTCCCGGGGAGCTGTTTTTT
.	TRBD1	TRBV29-1	TRBJ1-2	CSVIPRDRYKGYTF	TGCAGCGTTATTCCCCGGGACAGGTACAAAGGCTACACCTTC
few	.	TRBV30	TRBJ1-6	CAWSSRSSYNSPLHF	TGTGCCTGGAGTTCAAGGAGCTCCTATAATTCACCCCTCCACTTT
.	TRBD1	TRBV5-8	TRBJ2-7	CASSQRLGTGVHEQYF	TGTGCCAGCAGCCAACGCTTAGGGACAGGGGTTCACGAGCAGTACTTC
.	TRBD1	TRBV7-9	TRBJ2-7	CASSLGTGSHEQYF	TGTGCCAGCAGCTTAGGGACAGGGAGCCACGAGCAGTACTTC
.	.	TRBV10-3	TRBJ1-2	CAISGEEPNYGYTF	TGTGCCATCAGTGGGGAGGAACCTAACTATGGCTACACCTTC
.	TRBD2	TRBV5-4	TRBJ2-5	CASSPPSGGLKTQYF	TGTGCCAGCAGCCCCCCTAGCGGGGGGTTGAAGACCCAGTACTTC
.	TRBD2	TRBV5-4	TRBJ2-1	CASSPGGSAGGRIEQFF	TGTGCCAGCAGCCCCGGCGGTTCGGCGGGGGGGCGAATTGAGCAGTTCTTC
.	TRBD1	TRBV27	TRBJ1-2	CASSESRDRRPQLSRTF	TGTGCCAGCAGTGAGTCTAGGGACAGGCGTCCCCAGTTGTCCCGCACCTTC
.	.	TRBV6-5	TRBJ1-2	CASHSAYGYTF	TGTGCCAGCCACAGTGCCTATGGCTACACCTTC
.	.	TRBV4-3	TRBJ2-1	CASSQDLLASNEQFF	TGCGCCAGCAGCCAAGATCTACTAGCCTCCAATGAGCAGTTCTTC
.	TRBD1	TRBV9	TRBJ1-6	CASSGYRGRTNSPLHF	TGTGCCAGCAGCGGGTACAGGGGGCGTACGAATTCACCCCTCCACTTT
.	.	TRBV5-1	TRBJ1-1	CASSLVAMNTEAFF	TGCGCCAGCAGCTTGGTAGCAATGAACACTGAAGCTTTCTTT
.	TRBD1	TRBV7-9	TRBJ2-6	CSSSIPGTGPSSGANVLTF	TGTTCCAGCAGCATACCCGGGACAGGTCCGAGCTCTGGGGCCAACGTCCTGACTTTC
.	TRBD1	TRBV4-2	TRBJ1-1	CASSQEGTGRMNTEAFF	TGTGCCAGCAGCCAAGAGGGGACAGGGCGAATGAACACTGAAGCTTTCTTT
.	.	TRBV6-5	TRBJ2-5	CASSRLGGGEETQYF	TGTGCCAGCAGTCGGCTTGGAGGTGGGGAAGAGACCCAGTACTTC
.	.	TRBV7-6	TRBJ2-7	CASSLWQGQIYEQYF	TGTGCCAGCAGCTTATGGCAGGGGCAAATCTACGAGCAGTACTTC
.	TRBD1	TRBV7-2	TRBJ1-6	CASSLVGQGHLHF	TGTGCCAGCAGCTTAGTGGGACAGGGCCACCTCCACTTT
.	TRBD2	TRBV7-6	TRBJ2-1	CASSPGTSGGAGEQFF	TGTGCCAGCAGCCCCGGGACTAGCGGGGGGGCGGGTGAGCAGTTCTTC
.	.	TRBV14	TRBJ2-6	CASSLASGANVLTF	TGTGCCAGCAGCCTAGCCTCTGGGGCCAACGTCCTGACTTTC
.	TRBD1	TRBV5-4	TRBJ1-4	CASSHRGQFNEKLFF	TGTGCCAGCAGCCATCGGGGACAGTTTAATGAAAAACTGTTTTTT
once	.	TRBV14	TRBJ1-3	CASSPTQGLNSGNTIYF	TGTGCCAGCAGCCCGACCCAGGGATTGAACTCTGGAAACACCATATATTTT
few	.	TRBV7-8	TRBJ2-7	CASSLAVTRYEQYF	TGTGCCAGCAGCTTAGCGGTCACCAGGTACGAGCAGTACTTC
.	TRBD1	TRBV30	TRBJ2-3	CAWKQDRGTDTQYF	TGTGCCTGGAAGCAGGACAGGGGCACAGATACGCAGTATTTT
.	.	TRBV9	TRBJ2-3	CASSDRTSGSTDTQYF	TGTGCCAGCAGCGACCGGACATCCGGATCCACAGATACGCAGTATTTT
.	.	TRBV18	TRBJ2-7	CASSSRTDYYEQYF	TGTGCCAGCTCATCCCGGACGGACTACTACGAGCAGTACTTC
.	.	TRBV5-8	TRBJ2-1	CASSPRDLGYNEQFF	TGTGCCAGCAGCCCAAGGGACTTGGGCTACAATGAGCAGTTCTTC
.	TRBD1	TRBV7-2	TRBJ2-3	CASSLTGYEPDTQYF	TGTGCCAGCAGCTTGACAGGGTACGAGCCAGATACGCAGTATTTT
.	.	TRBV2	TRBJ1-2	CASNSQREGDHGYTF	TGTGCCAGCAACTCCCAACGGGAGGGGGATCATGGCTACACCTTC
.	TRBD2	TRBV5-6	TRBJ2-7	CASSKVLAGVYEQYF	TGTGCCAGCAGCAAAGTCCTAGCGGGGGTCTACGAGCAGTACTTC
.	TRBD1	TRBV5-1	TRBJ1-1	CASRSAGGTEAFF	TGCGCCAGCAGATCGGCAGGGGGAACTGAAGCTTTCTTT
.	TRBD1	TRBV5-4	TRBJ2-5	CASSGGTGIQETQYF	TGTGCCAGCAGCGGAGGGACAGGTATACAAGAGACCCAGTACTTC
few	.	TRBV19	TRBJ1-1	CASSIWAELGTEAFF	TGTGCCAGTAGTATATGGGCTGAACTGGGCACTGAAGCTTTCTTT
.	.	TRBV9	TRBJ2-7	CASSVDPGAVSEQYF	TGTGCCAGCAGCGTAGACCCAGGGGCTGTCTCCGAGCAGTACTTC
.	TRBD1	TRBV5-4	TRBJ1-4	CASSRGTDNEKLFF	TGTGCCAGCAGTAGGGGGACAGATAATGAAAAACTGTTTTTT
.	TRBD1	TRBV25-1	TRBJ1-2	CASSERDSPSYGYTF	TGTGCCAGCAGTGAACGGGACAGCCCTAGCTATGGCTACACCTTC
.	TRBD1	TRBV10-3	TRBJ2-7	CATAGTGSYEQYF	TGTGCCACCGCCGGGACAGGGTCCTACGAGCAGTACTTC
.	TRBD2	TRBV5-1	TRBJ2-3	CASSKTTGGTSTDTQYF	TGCGCCAGCAGCAAGACGACCGGGGGGACTAGCACAGATACGCAGTATTTT
.	.	TRBV6-5	TRBJ2-1	CASSFGASYNEQFF	TGTGCCAGCAGTTTTGGGGCTTCCTACAATGAGCAGTTCTTC
.	TRBD2	TRBV7-6	TRBJ2-3	CASSSGGLAADTQYF	TGTGCCAGCAGTTCAGGGGGACTAGCGGCAGATACGCAGTATTTT
.	.	TRBV5-4	TRBJ2-7	CASSRQENEQYF	TGTGCCAGCAGCCGACAGGAGAACGAGCAGTACTTC
.	.	TRBV14	TRBJ1-4	CASSQGRAPNEKLFF	TGTGCCAGCAGCCAAGGCAGGGCCCCTAATGAAAAACTGTTTTTT
.	.	TRBV7-2	TRBJ1-3	CASTLRESGNTIYF	TGTGCCAGCACCCTACGGGAGTCTGGAAACACCATATATTTT
.	TRBD1	TRBV11-3	TRBJ2-1	CASSKTGTGFNEQFF	TGTGCCAGCAGCAAGACCGGGACAGGGTTCAATGAGCAGTTCTTC
.	.	TRBV7-2	TRBJ2-1	CASASSELNEQFF	TGTGCCAGCGCCTCTAGCGAGCTCAATGAGCAGTTCTTC
.	.	TRBV9	TRBJ2-1	CASSNSRQTISYNEQFF	TGTGCCAGCAGCAACTCTCGACAGACCATCTCCTACAATGAGCAGTTCTTC